The entry below describes one T cell receptor beta chain. Its antigen is still unknown. This specimen belongs to a study of T-cell memory formation after mild COVID-19. Overall study: Clustering of TCRs was largely donor specific. Whole-study results and caveats: Pre-infection memory carried some responding clones, suggesting that cross-reactive memory joined.

Libraries for TCRalpha and TCRbeta carried sample barcodes and unique molecular identifiers via 5'RACE. MiXCR, applied by TCRdb to the 5' RACE reads, yields one record per CDR3 protein. The sample includes 150,000 to 200,000 distinct CDR3 sequences, around a tenth seen only once; the top ten take approximately 3.8%. Specimen: PBMCs or a T cell subset sorted from them (not recorded which). The origin of this receptor is a man between 18 and 29 years old who had mild COVID-19 (a few samples of this study predate the infection). Cell type and time point are not known.

Here the CDR3 DNA reads TGTGCCAGCAGTGACAACTCTGGGGCCAACGTCCTGACTTTC. Its protein is CASSDNSGANVLTF. This chain joins TRBV25-1 and TRBJ2-6; no clear D gene. Germline loops: CDR1 MGHDK, CDR2 SYGVNS. V was cut by 3 bases and J by 0 bases, with 3 bases left in between. The CDR3 has 14 amino acids.